These T cell receptor beta chains were read from a single sample in a study of blood T cell repertoires in COVID-19. Sequencing was performed with immunoSEQ multiplex PCR; in TCRdb, only in-frame clones are kept and a portion is missing. Among under 250,000 clones listed, 84% were seen once. The source material was peripheral blood. Receptor source: a man aged 50 to 59 with acute or convalescent COVID-19. The CDR3 runs from the conserved cysteine through the conserved F or W. The D gene is left open where the match is weak. Not all rows give a size; the values are once, few, many and, for expanded clones, a class.

j_call,cdr3_length,d_call,clone_size,v_call,cdr3_nt,cdr3_aa
TRBJ1-6,11,-,once,TRBV25-1,TGTGCCAGCAGGATGGGCTCACCCCTCCACTTT,CASRMGSPLHF
TRBJ2-1,13,-,-,TRBV18,TGTGCCAGCTCACCCAACAGGGTAAATGAGCAGTTCTTC,CASSPNRVNEQFF
TRBJ2-7,14,-,-,TRBV11-2,TGTGCCAGCAGGGCGGCTAGCTACTCCTACGAGCAGTACTTC,CASRAASYSYEQYF
TRBJ2-2,16,TRBD1,-,TRBV18,TGTGCCAGCTCACCCCAGACAGGGGGCGATACCGGGGAGCTGTTTTTT,CASSPQTGGDTGELFF
TRBJ1-2,16,TRBD1,-,TRBV27,TGTGCCAGCAGAAGGGACAGGGGGCAGATCAACTATGGCTACACCTTC,CASRRDRGQINYGYTF
TRBJ1-2,15,-,-,TRBV11-2,TGTGCCAGCAGCTTCGTAACTGCAGGGAACTATGGCTACACCTTC,CASSFVTAGNYGYTF
TRBJ2-5,15,TRBD2,-,TRBV5-1,TGCGCCAGCAGCTTGGCTCTAGCGGGAGGGGAGACCCAGTACTTC,CASSLALAGGETQYF
TRBJ2-1,15,-,-,TRBV2,TGTGCCAGCAGTGAGTGGATTTGGGCTTACAATGAGCAGTTCTTC,CASSEWIWAYNEQFF
TRBJ1-3,15,-,-,TRBV30,TGTGCCTGGAGTGGAAGTGACAGCTCTGGAAACACCATATATTTT,CAWSGSDSSGNTIYF
TRBJ1-1,10,-,-,TRBV5-4,TGTGCCAGCAGCTTGGCCTTTGCTTTCTTT,CASSLAFAFF
TRBJ1-1,12,-,few,TRBV5-6,TGTGCCAGCAGTAATCAGGGAGCGGGAGCTTTCTTT,CASSNQGAGAFF
TRBJ1-4,16,-,-,TRBV5-1,TGCGCCAGCAGCCAAACCCCAGGGGCAACTAATGAAAAACTGTTTTTT,CASSQTPGATNEKLFF
TRBJ2-3,15,-,-,TRBV6-5,TGTGCCAGCAGCCTCCGAGGACTCAGCCCAGATACGCAGTATTTT,CASSLRGLSPDTQYF
TRBJ2-7,13,-,-,TRBV12-3/TRBV12-4,TGTGCCAGCAGTTTAGGAGCAACGAGCGAGCAGTACTTC,CASSLGATSEQYF
TRBJ2-1,14,-,-,TRBV11-2,TGTGCCAGCAGCCGCTTGCGCTCCTACAATGAGCAGTTCTTC,CASSRLRSYNEQFF
TRBJ2-7,15,TRBD1,-,TRBV19,TGTGCCAGTAGACTTCGACAGGGCAACGTCTACGAGCAGTACTTC,CASRLRQGNVYEQYF
TRBJ1-6,15,-,-,TRBV3-1/TRBV3-2,TGTGCCAGCAGCCAAGATGAAGGGGCGAGGTCACCCCTCCACTTT,CASSQDEGARSPLHF
TRBJ2-1,12,-,-,TRBV29-1,TGCAGCGCGGGGGTTCTATACAATGAGCAGTTCTTC,CSAGVLYNEQFF
TRBJ1-2,12,-,-,TRBV25-1,TGTGCCAGCAGCCCTGCGGGGGTCGGCTACACCTTC,CASSPAGVGYTF
TRBJ2-1,16,TRBD2,few,TRBV11-3,TGTGCCAGCAGCTTAAGAGCGGGAGGTTCTTACAATGAGCAGTTCTTC,CASSLRAGGSYNEQFF
TRBJ2-5,12,TRBD2,-,TRBV10-3,TGTGCCACCCGACTAGCGGGAGAGACCCAGTACTTC,CATRLAGETQYF
TRBJ2-7,16,TRBD1,few,TRBV10-3,TGTGCCATCAGTGAGTCAGAGGACAGGAGCTCCTACGAGCAGTACTTC,CAISESEDRSSYEQYF